This T cell receptor beta chain is from a study of blood T cell repertoires in COVID-19. Participants were aged about 18 to 89 years, lived in around 22 US areas, and enrolled virtually. Authors' methods: Quantification of nucleated cells was approximated via reference gene primer amplification. Only in-frame clones appear in the TCRdb table, and some are missing; sequencing was by immunoSEQ multiplex PCR. V and J calls and clone size are given by that table; D and trimming were obtained from the DNA. The sample has over 350,000 clones, more than 75% seen once. There are 10 residues in the CDR3. Deletions cut 7 bases from V and 6 bases from J, with 8 bases between. CDR1 DFQATT and CDR2 SNEGSKA come from the germline V gene (reference sequence).

The specimen sequenced was PBMCs or T cells enriched from blood (not recorded which). This clonotype was sampled from a woman younger than 45 with acute COVID-19. V is TRBV20-1 and J is TRBJ2-3, with a possible D match to TRBD1 (5 bases). Written as DNA, the CDR3 is TGCAGTGTAGGGGTGGATACGCAGTATTTT. Amino acid sequence: CSVGVDTQYF.